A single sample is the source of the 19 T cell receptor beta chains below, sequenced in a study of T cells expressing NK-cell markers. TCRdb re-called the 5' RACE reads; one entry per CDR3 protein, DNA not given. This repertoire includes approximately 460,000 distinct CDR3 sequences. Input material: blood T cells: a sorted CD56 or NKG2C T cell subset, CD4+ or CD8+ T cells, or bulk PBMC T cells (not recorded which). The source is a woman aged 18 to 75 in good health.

CDR3: CASSPRLESDTQYF. The chain carries TRBV5-1 and TRBJ2-3. The CDR3 contains 14 residues. Germline CDR1 reads SGHRS; CDR2 reads YFSETQ.

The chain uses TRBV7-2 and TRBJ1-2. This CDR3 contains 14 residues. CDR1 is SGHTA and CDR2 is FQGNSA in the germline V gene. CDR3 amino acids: CASSTRNPNYGYTF.

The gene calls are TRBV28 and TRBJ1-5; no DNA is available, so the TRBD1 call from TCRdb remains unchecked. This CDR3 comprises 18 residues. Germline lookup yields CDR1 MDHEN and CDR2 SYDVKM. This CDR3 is CASSFPRTGAKSNQPQHF.

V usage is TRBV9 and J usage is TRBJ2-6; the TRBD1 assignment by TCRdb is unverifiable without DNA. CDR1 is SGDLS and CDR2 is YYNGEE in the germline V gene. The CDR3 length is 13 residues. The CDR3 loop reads CASSVVREGVLTF.

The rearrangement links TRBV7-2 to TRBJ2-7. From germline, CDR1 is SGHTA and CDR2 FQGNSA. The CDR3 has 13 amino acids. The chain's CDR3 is CASSLSGSYEQYF.

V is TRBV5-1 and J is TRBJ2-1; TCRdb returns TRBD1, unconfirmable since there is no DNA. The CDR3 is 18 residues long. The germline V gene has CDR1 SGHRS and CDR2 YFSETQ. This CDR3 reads CASSLAIGQGSGGNEQFF. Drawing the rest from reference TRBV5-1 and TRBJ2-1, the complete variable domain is KAGVTQTPRYLIKTRGQQVTLSCSPISGHRSVSWYQQTPGQGLQFLFEYFSETQRNKGNFPGRFSGRQFSNSRSEMNVSTLELGDSALYLCASSLAIGQGSGGNEQFFGPGTRLTVL.

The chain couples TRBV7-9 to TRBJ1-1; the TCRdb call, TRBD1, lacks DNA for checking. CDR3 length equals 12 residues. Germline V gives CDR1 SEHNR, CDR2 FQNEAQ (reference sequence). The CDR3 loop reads CASSSQQDEAFF.

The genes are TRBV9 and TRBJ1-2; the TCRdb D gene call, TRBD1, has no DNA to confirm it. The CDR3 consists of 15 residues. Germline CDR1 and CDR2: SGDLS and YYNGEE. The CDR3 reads CASSAKKGANYGYTF.

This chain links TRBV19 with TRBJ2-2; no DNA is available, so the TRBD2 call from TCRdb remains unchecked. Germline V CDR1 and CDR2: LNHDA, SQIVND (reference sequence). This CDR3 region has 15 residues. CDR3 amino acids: CASSMWGRLTGELFF.

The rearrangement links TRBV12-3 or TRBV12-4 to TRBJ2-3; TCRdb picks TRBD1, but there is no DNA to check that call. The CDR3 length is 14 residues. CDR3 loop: CASSPRTATDTQYF.

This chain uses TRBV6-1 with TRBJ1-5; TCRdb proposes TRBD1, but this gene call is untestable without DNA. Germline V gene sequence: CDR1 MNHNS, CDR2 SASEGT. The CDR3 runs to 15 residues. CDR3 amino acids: CATNRGGWGNQPQHF.

CDR3 in amino acids: CASSLTSGYSYEQYF. The V and J genes are TRBV5-4 and TRBJ2-7; the TCRdb call, TRBD2, lacks DNA for checking. The germline V gene encodes CDR1 SGHNT and CDR2 YYREEE (reference sequence). CDR3 length: 15 amino acids.

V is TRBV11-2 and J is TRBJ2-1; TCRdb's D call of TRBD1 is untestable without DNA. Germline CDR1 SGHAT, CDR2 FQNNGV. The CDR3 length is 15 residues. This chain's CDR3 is CASSLRGALYNEQFF.

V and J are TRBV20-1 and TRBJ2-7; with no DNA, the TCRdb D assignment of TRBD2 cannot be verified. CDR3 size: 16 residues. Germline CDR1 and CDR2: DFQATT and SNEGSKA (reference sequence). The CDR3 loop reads CSARGRSSTNSYEQYF.

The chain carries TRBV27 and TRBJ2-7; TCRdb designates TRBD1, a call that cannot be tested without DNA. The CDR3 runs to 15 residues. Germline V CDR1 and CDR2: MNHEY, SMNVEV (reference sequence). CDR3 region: CASSAPHGTSREQYF.

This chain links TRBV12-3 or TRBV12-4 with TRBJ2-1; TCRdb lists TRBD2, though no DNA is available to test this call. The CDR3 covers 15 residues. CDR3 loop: CASSHGLAGGYEQFF.

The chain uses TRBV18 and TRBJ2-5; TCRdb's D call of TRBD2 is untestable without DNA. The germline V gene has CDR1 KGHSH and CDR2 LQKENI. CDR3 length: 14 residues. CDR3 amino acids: CASSPRGNQETQYF. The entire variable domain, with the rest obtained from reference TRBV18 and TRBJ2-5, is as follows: NAGVMQNPRHLVRRRGQEARLRCSPMKGHSHVYWYRQLPEEGLKFMVYLQKENIIDESGMPKERFSAEFPKEGPSILRIQQVVRGDSAAYFCASSPRGNQETQYFGPGTRLLVL.

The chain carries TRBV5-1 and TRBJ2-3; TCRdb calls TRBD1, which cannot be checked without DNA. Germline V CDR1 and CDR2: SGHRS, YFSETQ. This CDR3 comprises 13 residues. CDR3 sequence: CASSRGTADTQYF. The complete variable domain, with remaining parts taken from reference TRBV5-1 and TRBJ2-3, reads KAGVTQTPRYLIKTRGQQVTLSCSPISGHRSVSWYQQTPGQGLQFLFEYFSETQRNKGNFPGRFSGRQFSNSRSEMNVSTLELGDSALYLCASSRGTADTQYFGPGTRLTVL.

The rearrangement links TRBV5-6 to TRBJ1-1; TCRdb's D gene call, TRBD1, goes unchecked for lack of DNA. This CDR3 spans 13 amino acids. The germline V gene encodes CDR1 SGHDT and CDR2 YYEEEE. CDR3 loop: CASSLRIGAEAFF.